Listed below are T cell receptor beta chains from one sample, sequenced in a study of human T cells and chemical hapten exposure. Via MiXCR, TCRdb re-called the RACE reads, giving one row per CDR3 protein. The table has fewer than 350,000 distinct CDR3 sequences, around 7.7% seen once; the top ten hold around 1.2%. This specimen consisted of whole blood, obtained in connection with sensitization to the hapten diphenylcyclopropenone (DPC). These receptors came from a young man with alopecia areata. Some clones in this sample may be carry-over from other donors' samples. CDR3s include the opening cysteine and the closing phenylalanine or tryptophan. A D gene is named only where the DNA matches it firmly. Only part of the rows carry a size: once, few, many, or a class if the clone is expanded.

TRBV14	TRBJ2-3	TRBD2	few	CASSKDLAGASTDTQYF	TGTGCCAGCAGCAAGGATTTAGCGGGAGCTAGCACAGATACGCAGTATTTT
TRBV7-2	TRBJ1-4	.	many	CASSFTSKSEKLFF	TGTGCCAGCAGCTTCACCTCCAAATCTGAAAAACTGTTTTTT
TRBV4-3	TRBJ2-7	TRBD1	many	CASSQESTRDRGGEQYF	TGCGCCAGCAGCCAGGAATCTACCCGGGACAGGGGGGGAGAGCAGTACTTC
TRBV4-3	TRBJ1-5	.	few	CASSQDAGTKNQPQHF	TGCGCCAGCAGCCAAGACGCCGGGACGAAAAATCAGCCCCAGCATTTT
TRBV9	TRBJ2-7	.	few	CASSVAGFSYEQYF	TGTGCCAGCAGCGTAGCGGGATTTTCCTACGAGCAGTACTTC
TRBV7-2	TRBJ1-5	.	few	CASSPNWASNQPQHF	TGTGCCAGCAGCCCCAATTGGGCAAGCAATCAGCCCCAGCATTTT
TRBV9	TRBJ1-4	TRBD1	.	CASSVTGTAYEKLFF	TGTGCCAGCAGCGTCACCGGGACAGCTTATGAAAAACTGTTTTTT
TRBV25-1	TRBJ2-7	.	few	CASSESGIGEQYF	TGTGCCAGCAGTGAATCTGGGATCGGCGAGCAGTACTTC
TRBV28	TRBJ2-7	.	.	CASTEDSLSSYEQYF	TGTGCCAGCACCGAGGACAGCCTAAGCTCCTACGAGCAGTACTTC
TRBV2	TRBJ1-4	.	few	CASSEGAATNEKLFF	TGTGCCAGCAGTGAAGGAGCTGCAACTAATGAAAAACTGTTTTTT
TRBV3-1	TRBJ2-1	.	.	CASRERAHTFF	TGTGCCAGCCGCGAGCGGGCCCATACGTTCTTC
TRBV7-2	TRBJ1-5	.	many	CASSPVTGQQPQHF	TGTGCCAGCAGCCCTGTCACTGGGCAGCAGCCCCAGCATTTT
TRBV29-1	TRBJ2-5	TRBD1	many	CSVQDRVETQYF	TGCAGCGTTCAGGACAGGGTTGAGACCCAGTACTTC
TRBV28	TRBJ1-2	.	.	CASSLSGRDTDYGYTF	TGTGCCAGCAGTTTATCGGGAAGAGACACGGACTATGGCTACACCTTC
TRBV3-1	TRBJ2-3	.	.	CASSQESSSRKFTDTQYF	TGTGCCAGCAGCCAAGAGTCATCCAGCCGAAAATTCACAGATACGCAGTATTTT
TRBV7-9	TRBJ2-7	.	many	CASSPDHEQYF	TGTGCCAGCAGCCCCGATCACGAGCAGTACTTC
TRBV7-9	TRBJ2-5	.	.	CASSFVGVSAETQYF	TGTGCCAGCAGCTTCGTCGGGGTATCAGCGGAGACCCAGTACTTC
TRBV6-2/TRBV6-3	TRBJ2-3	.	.	CASSSRVALDTQYF	TGTGCCAGCAGCTCCAGGGTCGCCCTAGATACGCAGTATTTT
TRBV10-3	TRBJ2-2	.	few	CAISESVSGATGELFF	TGTGCCATCAGTGAGTCGGTATCAGGGGCCACCGGGGAGCTGTTTTTT
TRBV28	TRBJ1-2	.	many	CASSPAHRENYGYTF	TGTGCCAGCAGTCCTGCTCACAGGGAGAACTATGGCTACACCTTC
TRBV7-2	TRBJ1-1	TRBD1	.	CASSSLTGGNTEAFF	TGTGCCAGCAGTTCCCTTACAGGGGGGAACACTGAAGCTTTCTTT
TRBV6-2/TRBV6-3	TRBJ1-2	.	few	CASKRADYGYTF	TGTGCCAGCAAAAGGGCGGACTATGGCTACACCTTC
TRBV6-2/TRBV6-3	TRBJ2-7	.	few	CASYSLSYEQYF	TGTGCCTCCTATAGCCTCTCCTACGAGCAGTACTTC
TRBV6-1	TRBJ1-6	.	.	CASSENYPMDSPLHF	TGTGCCAGCAGTGAAAACTACCCAATGGATTCACCCCTCCACTTT
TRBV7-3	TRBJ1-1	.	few	CASSLLPGNTEAFF	TGTGCCAGCAGCTTGCTTCCCGGTAACACTGAAGCTTTCTTT
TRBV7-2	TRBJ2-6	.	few	CASSLPGQLTGANVLTF	TGTGCCAGCAGCTTACCCGGACAACTAACTGGGGCCAACGTCCTGACTTTC
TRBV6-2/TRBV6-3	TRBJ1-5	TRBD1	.	CASTRDRGSNQPQHF	TGTGCCAGCACCAGGGACAGGGGGAGCAATCAGCCCCAGCATTTT
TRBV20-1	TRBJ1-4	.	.	CSAEVTGTIEKLFF	TGCAGTGCCGAGGTTACGGGGACGATTGAAAAACTGTTTTTT
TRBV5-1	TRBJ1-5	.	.	CASSLGATSDQPQHF	TGCGCCAGCAGCTTGGGGGCAACATCGGACCAGCCCCAGCATTTT
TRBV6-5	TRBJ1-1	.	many	CASSSTTGTEAFF	TGTGCCAGCAGTTCTACTACAGGGACTGAAGCTTTCTTT
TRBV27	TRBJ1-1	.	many	CASSLLTPGVAFF	TGTGCCAGCAGTTTATTGACCCCAGGGGTCGCTTTCTTT
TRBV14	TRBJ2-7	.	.	CASSNKIHYEQYF	TGTGCCAGCAGCAACAAAATTCACTACGAGCAGTACTTC
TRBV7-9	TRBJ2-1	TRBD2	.	CASSYLVAGGDSQYSYNEQFF	TGTGCCAGCAGCTACCTTGTAGCGGGGGGTGATTCGCAATACTCCTACAATGAGCAGTTCTTC
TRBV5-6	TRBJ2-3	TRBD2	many	CASSLVAGGADTQYF	TGTGCCAGCAGCTTGGTAGCGGGGGGGGCAGATACGCAGTATTTT
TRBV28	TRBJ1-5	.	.	CASSLEGSGRPQHF	TGTGCCAGCAGTTTAGAGGGTTCGGGTCGGCCCCAGCATTTT
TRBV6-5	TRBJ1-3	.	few	CASSRGRWDTIYF	TGTGCCAGCAGTAGGGGACGGTGGGACACCATATATTTT
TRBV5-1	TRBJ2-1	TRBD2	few	CASSLMLAGGFNPLVQFF	TGCGCCAGCAGCTTAATGCTAGCGGGGGGATTCAATCCTCTCGTACAGTTCTTC
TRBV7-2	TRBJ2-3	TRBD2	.	CASSLDLASGGATDTQYF	TGTGCCAGCAGCCTCGATTTGGCTAGCGGGGGGGCCACAGATACGCAGTATTTT
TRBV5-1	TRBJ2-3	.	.	CASGSNGDSTDTQYF	TGCGCCAGCGGCTCGAACGGAGATAGCACAGATACGCAGTATTTT
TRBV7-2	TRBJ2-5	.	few	CASSSPGDEGETQYF	TGTGCCAGCAGCTCCCCGGGGGACGAGGGGGAGACCCAGTACTTC
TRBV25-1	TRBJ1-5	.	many	CASSLWGNQPQHF	TGTGCCAGCAGTCTCTGGGGCAATCAGCCCCAGCATTTT
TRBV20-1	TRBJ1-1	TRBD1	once	CSARDWERQGLNTEAFF	TGCAGTGCTAGAGATTGGGAAAGACAGGGGTTGAACACTGAAGCTTTCTTT
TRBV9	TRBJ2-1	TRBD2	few	CASSVNVRGDNEQFF	TGTGCCAGCAGCGTAAATGTGCGGGGGGACAATGAGCAGTTCTTC
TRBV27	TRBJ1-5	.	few	CASRPGTTTYQPQHF	TGTGCCAGCCGGCCGGGGACTACCACTTATCAGCCCCAGCATTTT
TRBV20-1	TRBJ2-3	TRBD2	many	CSAQGLALSDTQYF	TGCAGTGCTCAGGGACTAGCGTTATCAGATACGCAGTATTTT
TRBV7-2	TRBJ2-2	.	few	CASSPLRGSNTGELFF	TGTGCCAGCAGCCCCCTCCGGGGTTCGAACACCGGGGAGCTGTTTTTT
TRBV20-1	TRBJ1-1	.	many	CSARAGFTEAFF	TGCAGTGCTAGAGCCGGGTTCACTGAAGCTTTCTTT
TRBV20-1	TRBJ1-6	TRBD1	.	CSARESGYRGLNSPLHF	TGCAGTGCTAGAGAGTCGGGATACAGGGGTCTTAATTCACCCCTCCACTTT
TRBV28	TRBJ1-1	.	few	CASNPPRGGNTEAFF	TGTGCCAGCAATCCCCCCCGGGGGGGGAACACTGAAGCTTTCTTT
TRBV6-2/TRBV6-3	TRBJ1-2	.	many	CASTGRYYGYTF	TGTGCCAGCACCGGACGCTACTATGGCTACACCTTC
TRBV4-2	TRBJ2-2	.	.	CASSQEDRDSGELFF	TGTGCCAGCAGCCAAGAAGACAGGGACTCCGGGGAGCTGTTTTTT
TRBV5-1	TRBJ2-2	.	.	CASSWEVANTGELFF	TGCGCCAGCAGCTGGGAGGTCGCGAACACCGGGGAGCTGTTTTTT
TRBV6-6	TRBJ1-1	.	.	CASSYYDSGRNTEAFF	TGTGCCAGCAGTTACTATGATTCAGGGCGGAACACTGAAGCTTTCTTT
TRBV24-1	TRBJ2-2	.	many	CATSDLRAGPLAGELFF	TGTGCCACCAGTGATTTACGGGCGGGCCCTCTCGCCGGGGAGCTGTTTTTT
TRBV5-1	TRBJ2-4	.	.	CASSPMGTAKNIQYF	TGCGCCAGCAGCCCGATGGGGACCGCCAAAAACATTCAGTACTTC